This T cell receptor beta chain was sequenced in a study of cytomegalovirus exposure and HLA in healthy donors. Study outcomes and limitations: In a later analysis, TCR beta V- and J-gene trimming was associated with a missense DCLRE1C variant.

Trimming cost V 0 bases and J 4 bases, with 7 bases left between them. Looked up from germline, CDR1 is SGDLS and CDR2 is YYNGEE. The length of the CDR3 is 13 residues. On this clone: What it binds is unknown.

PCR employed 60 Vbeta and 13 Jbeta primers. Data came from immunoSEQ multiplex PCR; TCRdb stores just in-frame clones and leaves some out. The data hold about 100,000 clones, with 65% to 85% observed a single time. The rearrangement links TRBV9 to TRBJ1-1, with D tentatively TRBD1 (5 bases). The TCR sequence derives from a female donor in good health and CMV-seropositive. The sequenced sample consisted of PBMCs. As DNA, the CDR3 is TGTGCCAGCAGCGTAGTTAGGGGCACTGAAGCTTTCTTT. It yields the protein CASSVVRGTEAFF.